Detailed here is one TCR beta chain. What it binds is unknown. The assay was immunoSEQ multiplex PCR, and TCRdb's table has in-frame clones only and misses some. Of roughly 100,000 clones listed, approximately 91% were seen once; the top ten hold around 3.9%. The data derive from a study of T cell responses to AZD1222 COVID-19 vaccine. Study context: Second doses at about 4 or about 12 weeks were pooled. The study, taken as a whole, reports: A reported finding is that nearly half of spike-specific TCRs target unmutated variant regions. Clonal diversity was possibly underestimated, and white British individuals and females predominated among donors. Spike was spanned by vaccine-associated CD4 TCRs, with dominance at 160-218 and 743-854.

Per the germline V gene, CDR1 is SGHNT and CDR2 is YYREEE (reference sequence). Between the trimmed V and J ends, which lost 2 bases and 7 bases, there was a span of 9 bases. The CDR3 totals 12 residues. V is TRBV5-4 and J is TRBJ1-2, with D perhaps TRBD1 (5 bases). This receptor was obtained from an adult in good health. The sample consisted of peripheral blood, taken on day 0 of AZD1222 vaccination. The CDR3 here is CASSFAGGGYTF. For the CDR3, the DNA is TGTGCCAGCAGCTTCGCCGGGGGTGGCTACACCTTC.